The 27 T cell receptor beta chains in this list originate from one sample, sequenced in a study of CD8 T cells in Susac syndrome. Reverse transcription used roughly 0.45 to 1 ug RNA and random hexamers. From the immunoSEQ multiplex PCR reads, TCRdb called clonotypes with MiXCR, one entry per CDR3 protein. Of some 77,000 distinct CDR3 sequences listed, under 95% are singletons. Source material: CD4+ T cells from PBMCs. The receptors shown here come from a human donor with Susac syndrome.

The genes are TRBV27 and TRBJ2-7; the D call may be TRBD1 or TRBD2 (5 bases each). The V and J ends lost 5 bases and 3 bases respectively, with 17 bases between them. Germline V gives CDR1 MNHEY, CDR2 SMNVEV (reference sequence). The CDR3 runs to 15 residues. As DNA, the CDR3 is TGTGCCAGCAGTCCCCCACGGGGCGCCGTCTACGAGCAGTACTTC. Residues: CASSPPRGAVYEQYF.

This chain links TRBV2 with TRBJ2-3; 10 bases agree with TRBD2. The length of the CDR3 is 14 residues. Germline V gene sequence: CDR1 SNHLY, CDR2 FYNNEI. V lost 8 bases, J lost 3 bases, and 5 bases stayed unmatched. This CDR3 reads CASPSGRKTDTQYF. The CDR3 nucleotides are TGTGCCAGCCCTAGCGGGAGAAAAACAGATACGCAGTATTTT.

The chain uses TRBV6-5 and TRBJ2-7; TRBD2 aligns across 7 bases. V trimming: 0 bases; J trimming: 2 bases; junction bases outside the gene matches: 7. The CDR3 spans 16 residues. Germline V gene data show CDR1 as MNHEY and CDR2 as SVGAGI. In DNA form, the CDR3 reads TGTGCCAGCAGTTACTCGTTGCCTAGCGGAGCCTACGAGCAGTACTTC. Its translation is CASSYSLPSGAYEQYF.

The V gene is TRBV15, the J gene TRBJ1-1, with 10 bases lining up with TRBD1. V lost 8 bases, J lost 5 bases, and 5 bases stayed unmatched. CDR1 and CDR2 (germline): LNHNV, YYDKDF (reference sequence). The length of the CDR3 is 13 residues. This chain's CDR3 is CATAGTGVTEAFF. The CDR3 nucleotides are TGTGCCACCGCCGGGACAGGGGTGACTGAAGCTTTCTTT.

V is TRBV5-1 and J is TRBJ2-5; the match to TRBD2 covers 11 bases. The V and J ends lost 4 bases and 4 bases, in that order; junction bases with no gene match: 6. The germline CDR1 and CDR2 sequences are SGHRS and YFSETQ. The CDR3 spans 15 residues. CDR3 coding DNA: TGCGCCAGCAGCGCAAGACTAGCGGGGATAGAGACCCAGTACTTC. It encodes CASSARLAGIETQYF.

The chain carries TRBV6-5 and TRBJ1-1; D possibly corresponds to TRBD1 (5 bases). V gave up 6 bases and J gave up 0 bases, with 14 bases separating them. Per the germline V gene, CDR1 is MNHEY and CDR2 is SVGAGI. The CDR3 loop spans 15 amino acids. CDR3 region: CASSLPGPMNTEAFF. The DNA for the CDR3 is TGTGCCAGCAGCCTACCGGGACCCATGAACACTGAAGCTTTCTTT.

The CDR3 DNA reads TGCAGTGCTCTCGGGGACAGGGGGCGATACACTGAAGCTTTCTTT. It translates to CSALGDRGRYTEAFF. V gene TRBV20-1 combines with J gene TRBJ1-1, with 12 bases aligning to TRBD1. CDR1 DFQATT and CDR2 SNEGSKA come from the germline V gene (reference sequence). The CDR3 has 15 amino acids. The ends lost 5 bases at V and 3 bases at J; junction bases unmatched: 7.

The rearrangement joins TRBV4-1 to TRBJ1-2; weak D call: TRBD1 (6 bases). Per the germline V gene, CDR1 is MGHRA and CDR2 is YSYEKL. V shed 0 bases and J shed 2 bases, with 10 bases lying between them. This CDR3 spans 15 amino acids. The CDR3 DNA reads TGCGCCAGCAGCCAAGAAGGACAGACGAACTATGGCTACACCTTC. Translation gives CASSQEGQTNYGYTF.

The CDR3 nucleotides read TGTGCCAGCAGCCCAACCTCCGGGGGGATACCCTACAATGAGCAGTTCTTC. It specifies CASSPTSGGIPYNEQFF. The chain has TRBV9 and TRBJ2-1; TRBD2 matches at 7 bases. V trimming: 4 bases; J trimming: 2 bases; junction bases outside the gene matches: 12. The CDR3 is 17 amino acids. CDR1 and CDR2 (germline): SGDLS, YYNGEE. Looking up the rest from reference TRBV9 and TRBJ2-1 gives the full variable domain: DSGVTQTPKHLITATGQRVTLRCSPRSGDLSVYWYQQSLDQGLQFLIQYYNGEERAKGNILERFSAQQFPDLHSELNLSSLELGDSALYFCASSPTSGGIPYNEQFFGPGTRLTVL.

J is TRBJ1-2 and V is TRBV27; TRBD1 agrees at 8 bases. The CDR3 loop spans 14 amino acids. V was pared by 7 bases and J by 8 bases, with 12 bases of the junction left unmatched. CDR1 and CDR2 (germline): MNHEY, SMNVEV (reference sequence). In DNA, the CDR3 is TGTGCCAGCACCCCGACAGGGGACTTGTCCGGCTACACCTTC. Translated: CASTPTGDLSGYTF.

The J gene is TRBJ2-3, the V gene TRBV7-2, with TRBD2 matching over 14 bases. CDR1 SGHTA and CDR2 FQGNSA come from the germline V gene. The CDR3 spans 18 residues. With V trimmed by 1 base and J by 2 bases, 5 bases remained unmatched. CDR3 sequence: CASSLGTSGGFLTDTQYF. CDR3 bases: TGTGCCAGCAGCTTAGGGACTAGCGGGGGGTTCCTCACAGATACGCAGTATTTT. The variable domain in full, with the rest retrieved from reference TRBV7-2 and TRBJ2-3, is GAGVSQSPSNKVTEKGKDVELRCDPISGHTALYWYRQSLGQGLEFLIYFQGNSAPDKSGLPSDRFSAERTGGSVSTLTIQRTQQEDSAVYLCASSLGTSGGFLTDTQYFGPGTRLTVL.

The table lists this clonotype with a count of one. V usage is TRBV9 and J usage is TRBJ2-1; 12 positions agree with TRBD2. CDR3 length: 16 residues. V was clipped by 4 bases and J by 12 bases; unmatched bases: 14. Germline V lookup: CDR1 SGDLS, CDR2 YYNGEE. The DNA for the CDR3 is TGTGCCAGCAGCCCTAGCGGGGGGGCCACGGGTTACGGGCAGTTCTTC. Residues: CASSPSGGATGYGQFF.

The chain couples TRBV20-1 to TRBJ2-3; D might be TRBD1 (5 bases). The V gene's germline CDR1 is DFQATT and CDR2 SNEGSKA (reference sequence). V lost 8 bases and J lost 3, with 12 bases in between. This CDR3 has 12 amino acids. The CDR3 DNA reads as TGCAGTTCCAGGGTGGGGACAGATACGCAGTATTTT. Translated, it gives CSSRVGTDTQYF.

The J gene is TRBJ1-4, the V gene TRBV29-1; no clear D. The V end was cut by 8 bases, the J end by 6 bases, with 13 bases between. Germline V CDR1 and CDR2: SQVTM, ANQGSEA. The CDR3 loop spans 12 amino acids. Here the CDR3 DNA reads TGCAGCACTCGTCTTGGGGATGAAAAACTGTTTTTT. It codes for CSTRLGDEKLFF.

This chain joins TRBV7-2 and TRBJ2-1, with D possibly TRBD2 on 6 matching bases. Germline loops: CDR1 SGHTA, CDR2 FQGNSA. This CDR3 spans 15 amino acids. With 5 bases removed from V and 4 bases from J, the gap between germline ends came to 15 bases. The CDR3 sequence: CASSARDWSYNEQFF. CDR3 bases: TGTGCCAGCAGCGCCCGGGACTGGTCATACAATGAGCAGTTCTTC. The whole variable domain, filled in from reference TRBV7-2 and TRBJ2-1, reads GAGVSQSPSNKVTEKGKDVELRCDPISGHTALYWYRQSLGQGLEFLIYFQGNSAPDKSGLPSDRFSAERTGGSVSTLTIQRTQQEDSAVYLCASSARDWSYNEQFFGPGTRLTVL.

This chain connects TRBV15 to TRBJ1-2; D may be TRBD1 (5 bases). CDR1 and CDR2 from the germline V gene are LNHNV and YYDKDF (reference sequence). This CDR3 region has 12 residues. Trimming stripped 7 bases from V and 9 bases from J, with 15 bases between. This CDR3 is CATTMRGERYTF. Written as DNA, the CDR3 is TGTGCCACCACCATGCGAGGGGAACGCTACACCTTC.

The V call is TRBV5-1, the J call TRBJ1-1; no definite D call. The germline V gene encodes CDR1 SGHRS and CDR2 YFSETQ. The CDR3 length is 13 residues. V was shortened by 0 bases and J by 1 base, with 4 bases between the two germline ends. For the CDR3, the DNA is TGCGCCAGCAGCTTGGCCTGGAACACTGAAGCTTTCTTT. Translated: CASSLAWNTEAFF.

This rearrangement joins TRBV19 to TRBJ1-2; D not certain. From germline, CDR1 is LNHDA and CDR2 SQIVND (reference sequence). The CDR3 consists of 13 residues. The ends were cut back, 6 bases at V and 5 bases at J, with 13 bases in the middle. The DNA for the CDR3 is TGTGCCAGTAGGGAGACTAAGTCTTATGGCTACACCTTC. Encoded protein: CASRETKSYGYTF.

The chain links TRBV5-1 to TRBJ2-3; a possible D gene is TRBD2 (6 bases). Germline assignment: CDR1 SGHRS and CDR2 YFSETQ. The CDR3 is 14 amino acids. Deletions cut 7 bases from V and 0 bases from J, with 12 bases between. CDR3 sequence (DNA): TGCGCCAGCGCGGGAAGGCGGAGCACAGATACGCAGTATTTT. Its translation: CASAGRRSTDTQYF.

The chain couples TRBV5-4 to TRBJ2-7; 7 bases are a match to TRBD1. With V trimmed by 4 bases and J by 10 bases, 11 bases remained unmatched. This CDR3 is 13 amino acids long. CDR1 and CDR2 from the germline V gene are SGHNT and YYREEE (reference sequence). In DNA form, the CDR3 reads TGTGCCAGCAGCACCCGGGACAGTGGGGAACAGTACTTC. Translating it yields CASSTRDSGEQYF.

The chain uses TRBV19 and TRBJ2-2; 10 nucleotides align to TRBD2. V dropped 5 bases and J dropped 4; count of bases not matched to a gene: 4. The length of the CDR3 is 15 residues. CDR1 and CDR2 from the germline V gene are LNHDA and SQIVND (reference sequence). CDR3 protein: CASSLGLATTGELFF. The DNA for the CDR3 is TGTGCCAGTAGTCTGGGACTAGCGACCACCGGGGAGCTGTTTTTT. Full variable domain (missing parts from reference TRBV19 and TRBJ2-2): DGGITQSPKYLFRKEGQNVTLSCEQNLNHDAMYWYRQDPGQGLRLIYYSQIVNDFQKGDIAEGYSVSREKKESFPLTVTSAQKNPTAFYLCASSLGLATTGELFFGEGSRLTVL.

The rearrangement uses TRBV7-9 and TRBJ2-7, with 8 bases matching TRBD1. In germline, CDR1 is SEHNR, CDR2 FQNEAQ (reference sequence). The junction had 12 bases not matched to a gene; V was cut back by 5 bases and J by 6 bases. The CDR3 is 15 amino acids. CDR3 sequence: CASSQWTGLGSEQYF. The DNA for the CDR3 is TGTGCCAGCAGCCAATGGACAGGGCTCGGGTCCGAGCAGTACTTC. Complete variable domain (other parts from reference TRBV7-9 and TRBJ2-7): DTGVSQNPRHKITKRGQNVTFRCDPISEHNRLYWYRQTLGQGPEFLTYFQNEAQLEKSRLLSDRFSAERPKGSFSTLEIQRTEQGDSAMYLCASSQWTGLGSEQYFGPGTRLTVT.

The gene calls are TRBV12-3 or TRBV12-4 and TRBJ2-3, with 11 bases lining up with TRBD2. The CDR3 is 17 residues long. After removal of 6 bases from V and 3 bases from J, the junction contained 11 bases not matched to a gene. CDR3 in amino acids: CASSRRTASGRTDTQYF. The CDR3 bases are TGTGCCAGCAGCCGACGTACCGCTAGCGGGAGGACAGATACGCAGTATTTT.

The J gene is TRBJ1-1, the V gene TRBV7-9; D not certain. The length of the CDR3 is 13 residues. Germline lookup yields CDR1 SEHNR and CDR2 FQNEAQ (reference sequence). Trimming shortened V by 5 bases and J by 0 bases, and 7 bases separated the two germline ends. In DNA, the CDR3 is TGTGCCAGCAGCAACCGGGTGAACACTGAAGCTTTCTTT. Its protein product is CASSNRVNTEAFF.

CDR3 sequence reads: CSARDWTEAFF. The CDR3, as DNA: TGCAGTGCTAGAGATTGGACTGAAGCTTTCTTT. This sequence joins TRBV20-1 and TRBJ1-1; D uncertain. Germline V lookup: CDR1 DFQATT, CDR2 SNEGSKA (reference sequence). V lost 0 bases to trimming and J lost 5 bases, with 4 bases between them. There are 11 residues in the CDR3.

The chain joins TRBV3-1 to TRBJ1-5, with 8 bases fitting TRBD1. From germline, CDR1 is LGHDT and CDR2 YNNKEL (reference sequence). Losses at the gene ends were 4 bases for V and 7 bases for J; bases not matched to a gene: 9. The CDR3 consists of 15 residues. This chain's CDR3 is CASSRAGGAGQPQHF. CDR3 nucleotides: TGTGCCAGCAGCCGGGCAGGGGGCGCGGGGCAGCCCCAGCATTTT.

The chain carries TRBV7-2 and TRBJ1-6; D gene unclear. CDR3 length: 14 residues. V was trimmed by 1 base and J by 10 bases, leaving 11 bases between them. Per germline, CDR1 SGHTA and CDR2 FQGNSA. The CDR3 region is CASSLEAAGSPLHF. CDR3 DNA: TGTGCCAGCAGCTTAGAGGCCGCTGGGTCACCCCTCCACTTT.